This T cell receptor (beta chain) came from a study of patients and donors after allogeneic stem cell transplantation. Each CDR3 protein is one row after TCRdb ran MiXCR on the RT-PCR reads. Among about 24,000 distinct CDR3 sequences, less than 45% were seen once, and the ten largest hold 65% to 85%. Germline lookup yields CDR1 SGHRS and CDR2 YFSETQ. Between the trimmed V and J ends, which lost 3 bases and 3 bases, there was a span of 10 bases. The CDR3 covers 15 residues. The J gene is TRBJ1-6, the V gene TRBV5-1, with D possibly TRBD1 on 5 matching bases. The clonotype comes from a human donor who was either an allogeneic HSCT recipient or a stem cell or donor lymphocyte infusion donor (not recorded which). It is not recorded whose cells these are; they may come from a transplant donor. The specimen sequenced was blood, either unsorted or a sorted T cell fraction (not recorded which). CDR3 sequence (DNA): TGCGCCAGCAGCTCGGAACAGGACTATAATTCACCCCTCCACTTT. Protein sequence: CASSSEQDYNSPLHF.